The rows below give T cell receptor beta chains drawn from one sample of a study of CD8+ T cells in alopecia areata. Measured with immunoSEQ multiplex PCR; TCRdb has only the in-frame clones, and not every one. The sample shows 150,000 to 200,000 clones, 59% of them seen only once. This specimen was CD4+ T cells sorted from blood, taken at week 0. These receptors were collected from a human donor with alopecia areata. CDR3s include the opening cysteine and the closing phenylalanine or tryptophan. The order of the fields is J gene, V gene, CDR3 protein.

TRBJ2-3 | TRBV27 | CASMGRGARDTQYF
TRBJ2-3 | TRBV7-2 | CASSQRDPSPTDTQYF
TRBJ1-2 | TRBV5-6 | CASSSTGPAFFGGYTF
TRBJ1-5 | TRBV11-2 | CASSLDRNQPQHF
TRBJ2-7 | TRBV29-1 | CSVEGDAGGSYEQYF
TRBJ1-1 | TRBV29-1 | CSVGADFEAFF
TRBJ2-3 | TRBV5-1 | CASSLDRGADTQYF
TRBJ1-2 | TRBV12-5 | CASGSILDDGYTF
TRBJ2-3 | TRBV23-1 | CASSTGGADTQYF
TRBJ2-1 | TRBV19 | CASTDGGGAVYEQFF
TRBJ1-2 | TRBV6-5 | CASSVVRVNGYTF
TRBJ1-5 | TRBV9 | CASSAGQINQPQHF
TRBJ2-5 | TRBV29-1 | CSGDGLAGAQETQYF
TRBJ2-5 | TRBV9 | CASSVGIAGDKETQYF
TRBJ1-1 | TRBV18 | CASSPGEGTEAFF
TRBJ1-2 | TRBV15 | CATSRDLGQLNYGYTF
TRBJ2-5 | TRBV5-6 | CASSLTGTIQETQYF
TRBJ1-4 | TRBV11-1 | CASSSGTAAEELFF
TRBJ2-1 | TRBV5-1 | CASSFTSGAVNEQFF
TRBJ2-3 | TRBV2 | CASLRRVRKTDTQYF
TRBJ1-2 | TRBV18 | CASSPPAATSSYTF
TRBJ1-2 | TRBV29-1 | CSVEAAGGRFRYGYTF
TRBJ2-1 | TRBV7-3 | CASSLLPSGYNEQFF
TRBJ1-5 | TRBV29-1 | CSALPAGLPNQPQHF
TRBJ1-6 | TRBV30 | CAWNRNRGTSPLHF
TRBJ2-5 | TRBV18 | CASSPSDMETQYF
TRBJ1-6 | TRBV13 | CASSIRNRNSPLHF
TRBJ1-5 | TRBV18 | CASSPPAFNQPQHF
TRBJ1-2 | TRBV18 | CASSPDKMNYGYTF